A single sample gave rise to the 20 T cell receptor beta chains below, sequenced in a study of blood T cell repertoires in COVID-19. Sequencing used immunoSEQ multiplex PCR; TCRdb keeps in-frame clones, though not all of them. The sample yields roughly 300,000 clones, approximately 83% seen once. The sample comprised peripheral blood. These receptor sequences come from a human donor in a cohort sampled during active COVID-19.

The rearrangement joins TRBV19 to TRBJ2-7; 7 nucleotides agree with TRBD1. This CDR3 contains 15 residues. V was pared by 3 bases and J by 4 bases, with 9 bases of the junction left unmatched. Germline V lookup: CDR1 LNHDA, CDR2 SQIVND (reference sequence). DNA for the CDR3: TGTGCCAGTAGTATCGCCGGGACAGCTAAGTACGAGCAGTACTTC. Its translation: CASSIAGTAKYEQYF.

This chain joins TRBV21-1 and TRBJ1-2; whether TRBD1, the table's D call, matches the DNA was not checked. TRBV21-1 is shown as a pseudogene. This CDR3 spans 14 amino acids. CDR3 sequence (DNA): TGTGCCAGCACCCGGGACAGGATCCTTTATGGCTACACCTTC. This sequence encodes CASTRDRILYGYTF.

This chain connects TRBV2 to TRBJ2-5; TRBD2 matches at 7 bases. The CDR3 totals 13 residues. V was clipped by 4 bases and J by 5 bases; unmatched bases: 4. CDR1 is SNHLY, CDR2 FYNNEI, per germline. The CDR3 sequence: CASSGRGVETQYF. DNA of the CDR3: TGTGCCAGCAGTGGTCGGGGGGTGGAGACCCAGTACTTC.

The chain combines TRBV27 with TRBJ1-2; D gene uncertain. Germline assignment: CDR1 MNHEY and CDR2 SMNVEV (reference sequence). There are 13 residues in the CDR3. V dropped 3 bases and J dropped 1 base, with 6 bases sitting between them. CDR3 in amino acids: CASSFRVNYGYTF. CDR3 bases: TGTGCCAGCAGTTTTAGAGTTAACTATGGCTACACCTTC.

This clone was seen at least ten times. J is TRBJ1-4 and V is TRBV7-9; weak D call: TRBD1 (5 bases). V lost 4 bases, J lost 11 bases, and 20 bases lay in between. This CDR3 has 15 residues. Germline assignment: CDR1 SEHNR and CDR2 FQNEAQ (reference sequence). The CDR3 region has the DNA TGTGCCAGCAGCTCCTCTGGCCTCCGGGGGGGTAAACTGTTTTTT. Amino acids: CASSSSGLRGGKLFF.

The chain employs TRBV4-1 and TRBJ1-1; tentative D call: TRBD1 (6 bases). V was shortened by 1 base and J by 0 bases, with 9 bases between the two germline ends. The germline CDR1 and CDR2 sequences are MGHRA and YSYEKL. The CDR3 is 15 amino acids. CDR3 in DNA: TGCGCCAGCAGCCAAGTGGACAGCATGAACACTGAAGCTTTCTTT. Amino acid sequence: CASSQVDSMNTEAFF.

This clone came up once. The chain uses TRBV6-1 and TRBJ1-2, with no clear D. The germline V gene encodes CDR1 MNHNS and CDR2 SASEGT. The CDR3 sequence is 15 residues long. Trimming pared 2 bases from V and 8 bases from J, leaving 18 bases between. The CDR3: CASSESYEVVEGYTF. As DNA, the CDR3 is TGTGCCAGCAGTGAATCTTATGAGGTGGTGGAGGGCTACACCTTC.

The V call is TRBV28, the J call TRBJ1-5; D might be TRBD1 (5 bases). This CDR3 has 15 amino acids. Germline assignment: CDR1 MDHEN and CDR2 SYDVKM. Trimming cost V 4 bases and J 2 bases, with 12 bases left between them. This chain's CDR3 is CASSWNQGGNQPQHF. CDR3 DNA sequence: TGTGCCAGCAGTTGGAACCAGGGCGGCAATCAGCCCCAGCATTTT.

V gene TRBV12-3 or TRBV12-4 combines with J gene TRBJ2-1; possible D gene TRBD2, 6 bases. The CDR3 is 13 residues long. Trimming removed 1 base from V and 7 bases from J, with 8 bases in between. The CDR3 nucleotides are TGTGCCAGCAGTTTAGGGCGGGAAAATGAGCAGTTCTTC. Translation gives CASSLGRENEQFF.

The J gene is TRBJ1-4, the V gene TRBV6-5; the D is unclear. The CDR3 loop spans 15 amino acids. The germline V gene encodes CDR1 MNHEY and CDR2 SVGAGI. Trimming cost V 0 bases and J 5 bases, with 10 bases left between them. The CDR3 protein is CASSYSTRRNEKLFF. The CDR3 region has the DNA TGTGCCAGCAGTTACTCAACACGGAGGAATGAAAAACTGTTTTTT.

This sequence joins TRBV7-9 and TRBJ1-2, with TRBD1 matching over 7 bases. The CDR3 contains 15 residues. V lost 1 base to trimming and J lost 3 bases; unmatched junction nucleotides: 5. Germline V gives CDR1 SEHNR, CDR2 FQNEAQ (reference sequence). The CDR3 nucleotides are TGTGCCAGCAGCTTAGGAGGGGGCTCGTACTATGGCTACACCTTC. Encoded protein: CASSLGGGSYYGYTF.

The chain's CDR3 is CASSMGDSRNQPQHF. The CDR3 DNA sequence: TGTGCCAGTAGTATGGGGGACTCCCGCAATCAGCCCCAGCATTTT. V gene TRBV19 combines with J gene TRBJ1-5; possibly TRBD1 for D (5 bases). V was trimmed by 3 bases and J by 2 bases, leaving 11 bases between them. CDR1 is LNHDA, CDR2 SQIVND, per germline (reference sequence). The CDR3 length is 15 residues.

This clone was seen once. CDR3 protein: CASVQGGGQPQHF. In DNA form, the CDR3 reads TGTGCCAGCGTACAGGGGGGCGGTCAGCCCCAGCATTTT. The gene calls are TRBV6-6 and TRBJ1-5, with 8 bases fitting TRBD1. CDR1 is MNHNY and CDR2 is SVGAGI in the germline V gene (reference sequence). This CDR3 has 13 residues. J lost 6 bases, V lost 8 bases, and 6 bases had no gene match.

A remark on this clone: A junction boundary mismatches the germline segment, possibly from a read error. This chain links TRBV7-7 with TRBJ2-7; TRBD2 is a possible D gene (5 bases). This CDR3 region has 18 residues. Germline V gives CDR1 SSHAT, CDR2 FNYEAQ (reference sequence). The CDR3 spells CASSLGGQFPLSSYEQYF. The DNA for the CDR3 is TGTGCTAGCAGCTTAGGAGGCCAGTTCCCTTTAAGCTCCTACGAGCAGTACTTC.

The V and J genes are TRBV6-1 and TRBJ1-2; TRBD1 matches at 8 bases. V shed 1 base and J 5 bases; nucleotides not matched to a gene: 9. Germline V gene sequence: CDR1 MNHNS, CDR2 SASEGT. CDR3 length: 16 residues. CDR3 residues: CASSEGMGQARYGYTF. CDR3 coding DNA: TGTGCCAGCAGTGAAGGTATGGGACAGGCAAGATATGGCTACACCTTC.

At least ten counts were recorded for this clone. In DNA, the CDR3 is TGTGCCAGCTCACCAGGGACAGGGGGCACAGAAGGCTACACCTTC. It yields the protein CASSPGTGGTEGYTF. The chain combines TRBV18 with TRBJ1-2; 12 bases align to TRBD1. In germline, CDR1 is KGHSH, CDR2 LQKENI. J lost 8 bases, V lost 2 bases, and 6 bases had no gene match. The CDR3 has 15 amino acids.

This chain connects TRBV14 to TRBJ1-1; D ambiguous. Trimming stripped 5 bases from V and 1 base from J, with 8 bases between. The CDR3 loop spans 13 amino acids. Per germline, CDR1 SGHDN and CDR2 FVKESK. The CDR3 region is CASSSSPNTEAFF. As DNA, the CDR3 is TGTGCCAGCAGCTCGTCCCCGAACACTGAAGCTTTCTTT.

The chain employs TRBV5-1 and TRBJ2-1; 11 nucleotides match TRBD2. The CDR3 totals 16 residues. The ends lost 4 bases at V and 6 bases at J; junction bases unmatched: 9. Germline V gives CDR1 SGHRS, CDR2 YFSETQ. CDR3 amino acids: CASSRFSGRARNEQFF. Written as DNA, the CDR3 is TGCGCCAGCAGCCGCTTTAGCGGGAGGGCCCGCAATGAGCAGTTCTTC.

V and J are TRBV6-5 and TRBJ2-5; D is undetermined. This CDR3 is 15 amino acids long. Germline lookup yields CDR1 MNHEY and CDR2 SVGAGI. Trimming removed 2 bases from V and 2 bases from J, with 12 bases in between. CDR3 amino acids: CASSYVAAPQETQYF. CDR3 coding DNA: TGTGCCAGCAGTTACGTTGCGGCCCCTCAAGAGACCCAGTACTTC.

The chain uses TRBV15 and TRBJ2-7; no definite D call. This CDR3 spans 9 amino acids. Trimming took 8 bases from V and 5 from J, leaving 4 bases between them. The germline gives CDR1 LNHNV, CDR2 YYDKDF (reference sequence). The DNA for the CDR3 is TGTGCCACCGCGGACGAGCAGTACTTC. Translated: CATADEQYF.